The next 5 T cell receptor beta chains were all read from a single sample in a study of blood T cell repertoires in COVID-19. The protocol was immunoSEQ multiplex PCR, while the TCRdb copy is restricted to in-frame clones and leaves out a portion. Of under 100,000 clones in the sample, more than 75% were seen once. Input material: peripheral blood. These receptors originate from a human donor in a cohort sampled during active COVID-19.

In nucleotides, the CDR3 is TGTGCCAGCAGTACCTTGACAGGAATTAGCAATCAGCCCCAGCATTTT. Its translation is CASSTLTGISNQPQHF. The rearrangement joins TRBV28 to TRBJ1-5; a weak D match, TRBD1 (6 bases). Germline loops: CDR1 MDHEN, CDR2 SYDVKM. Trimming shortened V by 5 bases and J by 0 bases, and 14 bases separated the two germline ends. The length of the CDR3 is 16 residues.

The V call is TRBV19, the J call TRBJ2-6; TRBD2 aligns across 9 bases. The V segment lost 7 bases and the J segment 1 base; nucleotides outside the gene matches: 14. CDR1 is LNHDA and CDR2 is SQIVND in the germline V gene (reference sequence). This CDR3 is built from 19 residues. CDR3 in DNA: TGTGCCAGTATTGGGGGTTTAGGGACTAGCATATCTGGGGCCAACGTCCTGACTTTC. This encodes CASIGGLGTSISGANVLTF.

The rearrangement uses TRBV4-2 and TRBJ2-3; D is unclear. V was trimmed by 0 bases and J by 1 base, leaving 5 bases between them. This CDR3 has 14 residues. Germline CDR1 is LGHNA and CDR2 is YNFKEQ. The CDR3 sequence is CASSQDQGTDTQYF. In DNA form, the CDR3 reads TGTGCCAGCAGCCAAGATCAGGGCACAGATACGCAGTATTTT.

The chain recombines TRBV5-1 with TRBJ1-1; D perhaps matches TRBD1 (6 bases). V was trimmed by 2 bases and J by 5 bases, leaving 13 bases between them. The CDR3 runs 14 residues. The germline gives CDR1 SGHRS, CDR2 YFSETQ. The CDR3 coding sequence is TGCGCCAGCAGCTTAAGGGGGAGGGAGACTGAAGCTTTCTTT. This gives the protein CASSLRGRETEAFF. Using reference TRBV5-1 and TRBJ1-1 for the parts outside the CDR3, the full variable domain is KAGVTQTPRYLIKTRGQQVTLSCSPISGHRSVSWYQQTPGQGLQFLFEYFSETQRNKGNFPGRFSGRQFSNSRSEMNVSTLELGDSALYLCASSLRGRETEAFFGQGTRLTVV.

This clone was counted once. The rearrangement links TRBV19 to TRBJ2-1; 14 nucleotides align to TRBD2. Germline V gene lookup returns CDR1 LNHDA and CDR2 SQIVND (reference sequence). The V gene end was trimmed by 4 bases and the J gene end by 4 bases; junction bases not matched to a gene: 9. The CDR3 runs to 18 residues. The CDR3 protein is CASSRDGTSGSLYNEQFF. In nucleotides, the CDR3 is TGTGCCAGTAGTAGGGACGGGACTAGCGGGAGCCTTTACAATGAGCAGTTCTTC.